Sequencing of this T cell receptor (beta chain) was carried out in a study of control samples from healthy donors and cancer patients. This table comes from immunoSEQ multiplex PCR, and its TCRdb copy is limited to in-frame clones, with some not included. This table has around 99,000 clones, roughly 91% appearing once. The CDR3 covers 15 residues. Germline V gene lookup returns CDR1 SEHNR and CDR2 FQNEAQ (reference sequence). The V and J ends lost 5 bases and 7 bases, in that order; junction bases with no gene match: 11. This chain links TRBV7-9 with TRBJ2-1; TRBD1 agrees at 7 bases. Input material: blood. The clonotype comes from a woman aged 50 to 65 in good health. CDR3 amino acids: CASSRQGRGVNEQFF. CDR3 coding DNA: TGTGCCAGCAGCCGACAGGGAAGAGGAGTGAATGAGCAGTTCTTC.